This T cell receptor beta chain was sequenced for a study of T cell responses to AZD1222 COVID-19 vaccine. Whole-study results and caveats: With dominance at 160-218 and 743-854, vaccine-associated CD4 TCRs spanned spike. The study identified only five to seven AZD1222 recipients as seropositive at baseline.

The V end was cut by 3 bases, the J end by 6 bases, with 14 bases between. Germline V CDR1 and CDR2: KGHSH, LQKENI. This CDR3 is 15 amino acids long. This table comes from immunoSEQ multiplex PCR, and its TCRdb copy is limited to in-frame clones, with some not included. This sample has 110,000 to 150,000 clones, with 80% to 95% found just once. This clone was seen only once. Its antigen is not identified. V is TRBV18 and J is TRBJ2-2; D perhaps matches TRBD2 (5 bases). The sequence derives from an adult in good health. The sequences come from peripheral blood, collected on day 0 of AZD1222 vaccination. The CDR3 nucleotides read TGTGCCAGCTCACCCTCTGGGCGGGTCGCCGGGGAGCTGTTTTTT. Amino acids: CASSPSGRVAGELFF. Looking up the rest from reference TRBV18 and TRBJ2-2 gives the full variable domain: NAGVMQNPRHLVRRRGQEARLRCSPMKGHSHVYWYRQLPEEGLKFMVYLQKENIIDESGMPKERFSAEFPKEGPSILRIQQVVRGDSAAYFCASSPSGRVAGELFFGEGSRLTVL.